This entry describes one T cell receptor beta chain. Its antigen is undetermined. The CDR3 has 19 residues. This entry comes from a study of shared clonotypes between healthy human individuals. Measured with immunoSEQ multiplex PCR; TCRdb has only the in-frame clones, and not every one. The table shows about 580,000 clones, with roughly 98% occurring only once. Positive CCR7 selection of CD45RO-negative cells yielded the naive CD8 cells, and terminally differentiated effector memory CD45RA+ cells were excluded. There were no recent acute infections or vaccinations among the donors, who were healthy HIV-negative adults. The study's findings and limits: Several donors showed sharing of approximately 5% of naive CD4 clonotypes. Sampling included only blood; tissue repertoires likely differ. Incompleteness in sorted-subset sequencing, despite large depth, was shown by rarefaction.

This receptor was taken from a young man in good health. The sample comprised naive CD8+ T cells sorted from blood. The chain couples TRBV12-2 to TRBJ2-3; the table gives TRBD2 as D, unverified against the DNA. TRBV12-2 is a known pseudogene. The CDR3 region has the DNA TGTGCAAGTCGCTTTACGGGACCTCATAAACTAGCGGGAGGCCCGACGCAGTATTTT. Encoded protein: CASRFTGPHKLAGGPTQYF.